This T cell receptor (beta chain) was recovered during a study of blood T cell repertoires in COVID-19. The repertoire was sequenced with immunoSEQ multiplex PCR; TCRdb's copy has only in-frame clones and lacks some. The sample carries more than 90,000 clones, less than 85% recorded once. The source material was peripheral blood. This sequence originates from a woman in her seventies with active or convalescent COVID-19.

The DNA for the CDR3 is TGTGCCAGTAAACGGACAGGGGCTATGAACACTGAAGCTTTCTTT. It specifies CASKRTGAMNTEAFF. This rearrangement joins TRBV27 to TRBJ1-1, with 9 positions matching TRBD1. V was pared by 9 bases and J by 0 bases, with 8 bases of the junction left unmatched. This CDR3 is built from 15 residues. Germline V CDR1 and CDR2: MNHEY, SMNVEV (reference sequence).